This T cell receptor beta chain was recovered during a study of blood T cells in healthy people across ages. Study-level background: Through template switching, about one barcoded beta molecule was captured per two T cells, as measured in model experiments.

Comments on this clonotype: Its antigen remains unknown.

This CDR3 region has 12 residues. In germline, CDR1 is SGHRS, CDR2 YFSETQ. The V end lost 2 bases, the J end lost 13 bases, and 15 bases lay between the germline ends. A sample-barcoded 5' primer and a J-beta primer mix were used in a second PCR of about 7 to 11 cycles. Each cDNA molecule was tagged by a template-switch adaptor with 12 random nucleotides. One entry per CDR3 protein, called by TCRdb with MiXCR from the 5' RACE reads. The sample holds about 1.6 million distinct CDR3 sequences, 30% to 35% seen once. The draw of peripheral blood yielded roughly 10 milliliters from each donor. Findings and caveats of the study: Nothing was known about donor CMV status, and this possibly confounded expanded clonotype changes.

The sequenced material came from blood. The rearrangement links TRBV5-1 to TRBJ1-1; no firm D call. The TCR sequence derives from a woman in her 30s in good health. CDR3 sequence: CASSLVGQGRFF. CDR3 nucleotide sequence: TGCGCCAGCAGCTTAGTAGGGCAAGGGCGTTTCTTT.